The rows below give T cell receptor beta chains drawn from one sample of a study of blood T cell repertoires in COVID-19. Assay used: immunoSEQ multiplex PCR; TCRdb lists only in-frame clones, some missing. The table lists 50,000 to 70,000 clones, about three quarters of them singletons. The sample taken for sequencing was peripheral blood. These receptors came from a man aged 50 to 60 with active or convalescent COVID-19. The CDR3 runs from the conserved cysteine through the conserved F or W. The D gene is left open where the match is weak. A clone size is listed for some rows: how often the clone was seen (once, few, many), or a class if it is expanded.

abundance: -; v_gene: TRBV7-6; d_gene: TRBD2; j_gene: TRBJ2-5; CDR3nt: TGTGCCAGCAACGTACTAGCGGGAGGCCAAGAGACCCAGTACTTC; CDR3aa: CASNVLAGGQETQYF
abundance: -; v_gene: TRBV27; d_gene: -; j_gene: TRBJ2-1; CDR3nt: TGTGCCAGCAGTTTGCGGGCGGGAAACAATGAGCAGTTCTTC; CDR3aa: CASSLRAGNNEQFF
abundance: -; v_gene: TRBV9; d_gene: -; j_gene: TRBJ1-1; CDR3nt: TGTGCCAGCAGCTTCCGCGGGAACACTGAAGCTTTCTTT; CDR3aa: CASSFRGNTEAFF
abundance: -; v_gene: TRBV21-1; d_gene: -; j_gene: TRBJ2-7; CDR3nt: TGTGCCAGCAGTACCGGGACTAACCACGACAGGGGGAGGTCCTACGAGCAGTACTTC; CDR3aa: CASSTGTNHDRGRSYEQYF
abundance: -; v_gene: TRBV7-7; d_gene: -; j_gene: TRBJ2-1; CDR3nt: TGTGCCAGCAGCGCCCGCCTTGACACCTACAATGAGCAGTTCTTC; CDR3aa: CASSARLDTYNEQFF
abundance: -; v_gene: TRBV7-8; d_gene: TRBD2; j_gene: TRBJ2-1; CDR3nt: TGTGCCAGCAGCTTAGCCGCGACTAGCGCCTACAATGAGCAGTTCTTC; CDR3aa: CASSLAATSAYNEQFF
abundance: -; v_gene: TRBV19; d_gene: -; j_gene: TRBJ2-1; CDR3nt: TGTGCCAGTAGTGGGTGGACTACCCAGTCCAATGAGCAGTTCTTC; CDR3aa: CASSGWTTQSNEQFF
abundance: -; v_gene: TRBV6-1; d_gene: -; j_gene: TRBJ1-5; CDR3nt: TGTGCCAGCAGTGAACAGGTGAATCAGCCCCAGCATTTT; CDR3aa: CASSEQVNQPQHF
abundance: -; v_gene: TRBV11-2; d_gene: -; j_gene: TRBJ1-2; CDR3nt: TGTGCCAGCAGCTCGGCGAGACTACCAAACTATGGCTACACCTTC; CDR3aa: CASSSARLPNYGYTF
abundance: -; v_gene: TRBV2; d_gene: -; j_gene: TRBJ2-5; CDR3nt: TGTGCCAGCCGTCGGGAGAGAGGAGAAGAGACCCAGTACTTC; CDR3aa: CASRRERGEETQYF
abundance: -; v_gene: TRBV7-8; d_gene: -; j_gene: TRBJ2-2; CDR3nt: TGTGCCAGCAGCTTAGCCCTCTCGTGGGGCGGGACTGGGGAGCTGTTTTTT; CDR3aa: CASSLALSWGGTGELFF
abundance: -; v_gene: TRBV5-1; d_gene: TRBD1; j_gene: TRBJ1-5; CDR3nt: TGCGCCAGCAGCGTAGGGACAGATCAGCCCCAGCATTTT; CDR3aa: CASSVGTDQPQHF
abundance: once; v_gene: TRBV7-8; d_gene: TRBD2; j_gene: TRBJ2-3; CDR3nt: TGTGCCAGCAGCCCTAGCGGGAGCAGCACAGATACGCAGTATTTT; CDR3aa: CASSPSGSSTDTQYF
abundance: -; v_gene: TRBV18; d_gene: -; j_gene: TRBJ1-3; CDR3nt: TGTGCCAGCTCACCACTAGACACCGACTCTGGAAACACCATATATTTT; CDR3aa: CASSPLDTDSGNTIYF
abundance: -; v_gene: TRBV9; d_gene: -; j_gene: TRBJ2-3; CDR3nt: TGTGCCAGCAGTCAGGCGGGAGATACGCAGTATTTT; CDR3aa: CASSQAGDTQYF
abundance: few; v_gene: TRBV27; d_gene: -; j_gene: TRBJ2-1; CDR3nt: TGTGCCAGCAGCCGAAGAGGCCTCCGGAACCCCTACAATGAGCAGTTCTTC; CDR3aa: CASSRRGLRNPYNEQFF
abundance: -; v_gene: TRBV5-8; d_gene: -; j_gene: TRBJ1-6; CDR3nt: TGTGCCAGCAGCCGGTTCGGTGGGAGGGGTAATTCACCCCTCCACTTT; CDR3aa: CASSRFGGRGNSPLHF
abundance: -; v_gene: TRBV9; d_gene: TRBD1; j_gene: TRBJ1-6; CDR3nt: TGTGCCAGCAGCGGAGGGGGGGGACAGGACCGTAATTCACCCCTCCACTTT; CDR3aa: CASSGGGGQDRNSPLHF
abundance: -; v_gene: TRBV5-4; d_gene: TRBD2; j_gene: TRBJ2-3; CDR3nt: TGTGCCAGCAGCTTGGCTAGCGGGAGGGGTACAGATACGCAGTATTTT; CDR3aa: CASSLASGRGTDTQYF
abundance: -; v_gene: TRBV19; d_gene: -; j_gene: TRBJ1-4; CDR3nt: TGTGCCAGTAGTATAGGCCCGCCAGTCGGGGGGCTTTCTGAAAAACTGTTTTTT; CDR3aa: CASSIGPPVGGLSEKLFF
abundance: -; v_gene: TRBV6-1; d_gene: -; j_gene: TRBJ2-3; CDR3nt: TGTGCCAGCAGTGAGGTCCCGAGGAAAGGGGGAGATACGCAGTATTTT; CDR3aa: CASSEVPRKGGDTQYF
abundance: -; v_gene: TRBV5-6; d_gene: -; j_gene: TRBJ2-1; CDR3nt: TGTGCCAGCAGCTCAGGGGAGGGGTACAATGAGCAGTTCTTC; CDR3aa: CASSSGEGYNEQFF
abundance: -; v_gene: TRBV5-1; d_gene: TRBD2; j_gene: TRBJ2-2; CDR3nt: TGCGCCAGCAGGCTCTCCGCGGGGGGGCCCACCGGGGAGCTGTTTTTT; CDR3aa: CASRLSAGGPTGELFF
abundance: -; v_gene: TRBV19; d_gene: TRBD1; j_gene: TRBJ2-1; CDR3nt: TGTGCCAGTAGTATAGTCCAGGGGGCCGCCCAGATAACTCGCAATGAGCAGTTCTTC; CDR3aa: CASSIVQGAAQITRNEQFF